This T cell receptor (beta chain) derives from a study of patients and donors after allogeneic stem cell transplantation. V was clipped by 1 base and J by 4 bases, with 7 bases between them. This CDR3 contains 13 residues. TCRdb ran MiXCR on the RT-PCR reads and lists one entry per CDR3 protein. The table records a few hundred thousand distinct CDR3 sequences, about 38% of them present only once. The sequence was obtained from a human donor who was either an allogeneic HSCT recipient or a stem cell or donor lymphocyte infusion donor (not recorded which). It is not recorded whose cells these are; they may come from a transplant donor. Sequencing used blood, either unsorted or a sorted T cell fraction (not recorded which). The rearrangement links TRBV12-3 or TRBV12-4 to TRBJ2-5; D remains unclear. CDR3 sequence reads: CASSLGGAETQYF. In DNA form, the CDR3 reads TGTGCCAGCAGTTTAGGAGGTGCAGAGACCCAGTACTTC.